This T cell receptor beta chain was sequenced in a study of CD8 T cells in Susac syndrome. Study in general: Patients with Susac syndrome were therapy-naive, on corticosteroids, or on intravenous immunoglobulin alone at blood draw.

The germline V and J ends were trimmed by 0 bases and 5 bases, with 12 bases remaining between them. This CDR3 region has 14 residues. The germline gives CDR1 SGHRS, CDR2 YFSETQ. Fulfillment of recently defined diagnostic criteria for definite or probable disease was shown by the patients with Susac syndrome. TEMRA cells were FACS-enriched and CD8+ and CD4+ T cells negatively isolated. Random hexamers served to reverse transcribe roughly 0.5 to 1 ug RNA. It was immunoSEQ multiplex PCR that amplified TCR beta CDR3 across 54 Vbeta and 13 Jbeta. TCRdb reanalysed the immunoSEQ multiplex PCR reads using MiXCR and keeps one entry per CDR3 protein. The table lists about 190,000 distinct CDR3 sequences, about 94% of them singletons.

The chain joins TRBV5-1 to TRBJ2-7, with D possibly being TRBD2 (5 bases). The sequencing sample was made of CD4+ T cells from PBMCs. The origin of this receptor is a human donor with Susac syndrome. The CDR3 protein is CASSLEVQRNEQYF. The CDR3 nucleotides are TGCGCCAGCAGCTTGGAAGTACAGCGGAACGAGCAGTACTTC.